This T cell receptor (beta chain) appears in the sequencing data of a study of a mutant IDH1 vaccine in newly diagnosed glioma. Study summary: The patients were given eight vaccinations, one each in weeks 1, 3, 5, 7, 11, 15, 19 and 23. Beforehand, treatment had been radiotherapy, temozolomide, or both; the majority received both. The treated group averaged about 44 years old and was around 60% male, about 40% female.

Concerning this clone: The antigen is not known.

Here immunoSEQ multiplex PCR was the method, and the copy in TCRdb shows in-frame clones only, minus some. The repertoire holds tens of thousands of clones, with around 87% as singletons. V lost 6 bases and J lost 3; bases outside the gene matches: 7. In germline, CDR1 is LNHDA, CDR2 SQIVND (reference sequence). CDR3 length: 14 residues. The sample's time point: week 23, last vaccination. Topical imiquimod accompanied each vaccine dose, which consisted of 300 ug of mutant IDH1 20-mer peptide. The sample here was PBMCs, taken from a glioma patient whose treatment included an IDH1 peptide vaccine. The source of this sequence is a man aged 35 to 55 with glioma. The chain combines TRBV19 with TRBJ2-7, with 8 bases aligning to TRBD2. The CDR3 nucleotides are TGTGCCAGTAGGGCAGCGGGAGCGATCTACGAGCAGTACTTC. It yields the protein CASRAAGAIYEQYF.